The 27 T cell receptor beta chains below all came from one sample that was sequenced in a study of T-cell reconstitution after alpha-beta-depleted transplantation in children. A library of TCRbeta sequences, prepared with unique molecular identifiers, was generated. One entry per CDR3 protein, called by TCRdb with MiXCR from the PCR reads. In the table there are around 580,000 distinct CDR3 sequences, 23% of which are singletons. The sample here was PBMCs, mostly from graft donor cells, taken 360 days after TCRalphabeta/CD19-depleted stem cell transplant. Every receptor here comes from a boy under three years old who had a stem cell transplant for acute myeloid leukemia, so the T cells may come from the graft donor.

In this sample, this clonotype turned up many times. This chain links TRBV6-5 with TRBJ1-1, with D possibly being TRBD1 (5 bases). The CDR3 covers 16 residues. Trimming stripped 5 bases from V and 2 bases from J, with 18 bases between. Looked up from germline, CDR1 is MNHEY and CDR2 is SVGAGI. The CDR3 nucleotides read TGTGCCAGCAGTCAGACAGCCAATCGATTCAACACTGAAGCTTTCTTT. Encoded protein: CASSQTANRFNTEAFF.

This clonotype has at least ten counts. The V call is TRBV29-1, the J call TRBJ1-1; D uncertain. CDR1 is SQVTM and CDR2 is ANQGSEA in the germline V gene. Trimming pared 3 bases from V and 7 bases from J, leaving 3 bases between. This CDR3 spans 9 amino acids. The CDR3 coding sequence is TGCAGCGTTGATAGTGAAGCTTTCTTT. It translates to CSVDSEAFF. Combining the CDR3 with reference TRBV29-1 and TRBJ1-1 gives the whole variable domain SAVISQKPSRDICQRGTSLTIQCQVDSQVTMMFWYRQQPGQSLTLIATANQGSEATYESGFVIDKFPISRPNLTFSTLTVSNMSPEDSSIYLCSVDSEAFFGQGTRLTVV.

Concerning this clonotype itself: A read error may be the cause here, since a much bigger clone is one base away. V and J are TRBV12-3 or TRBV12-4 and TRBJ2-1, with TRBD2 matching 11 bases. J gave up 5 bases and V 5 bases, and 2 bases lay outside the gene matches. The CDR3 covers 14 residues. The chain's CDR3 is CASSHSGGDNEQFF. CDR3 DNA: TGTGCCAGCAGTCATAGCGGGGGGGACAATGAGCAGTTCTTC.

The V and J genes are TRBV7-8 and TRBJ2-1, with D hard to call. This CDR3 spans 17 amino acids. The V end was cut by 2 bases, the J end by 0 bases, with 14 bases between. Germline V gene data show CDR1 as SGHVS and CDR2 as FQNEAQ. CDR3 DNA: TGTGCCAGCAGCTTACGCGCCCTTGAGAGCTCCTACAATGAGCAGTTCTTC. This gives the protein CASSLRALESSYNEQFF.

Ten or more counts support this clonotype. The gene calls are TRBV6-5 and TRBJ2-2, with D unresolved. V was pared by 4 bases and J by 5 bases, with 11 bases between. Germline assignment: CDR1 MNHEY and CDR2 SVGAGI. The CDR3 spans 14 residues. The CDR3 loop is CASSCGALTGELFF. The CDR3 DNA reads TGTGCCAGCAGTTGCGGTGCATTGACCGGGGAGCTGTTTTTT.

This clonotype showed up just once. A much larger clone lies one base from this, so it may be a read error. J is TRBJ2-1 and V is TRBV7-2, with 11 bases matching TRBD2. Trimming cost V 1 base and J 14 bases; bases outside gene matches: 10. The CDR3 has 15 amino acids. Germline V gives CDR1 SGHTA, CDR2 FQGNSA. CDR3 coding DNA: TGTGCCAGCAGCTTAGTTCTACTAGCGGGGGCCAAGAAGTTCTTC. Translated, it gives CASSLVLLAGAKKFF.

This clonotype was counted between two and nine times. The rearrangement joins TRBV12-3 or TRBV12-4 to TRBJ2-3; D is uncertain. V gave up 3 bases and J gave up 6 bases, with 10 bases separating them. This CDR3 has 13 amino acids. The CDR3 DNA reads TGTGCCAGCAGTTTGCCCCCCGTGGATACGCAGTATTTT. This gives the protein CASSLPPVDTQYF.

This clonotype turned up a few times. V and J are TRBV20-1 and TRBJ2-5; TRBD2 might be the D (6 bases). This CDR3 has 16 amino acids. V gave up 8 bases and J gave up 1 base, with 23 bases separating them. Germline values: CDR1 DFQATT, CDR2 SNEGSKA (reference sequence). CDR3 nucleotide sequence: TGCAGTCCAAGTACTAGCTCAAAAGCGTTCCAAGAGACCCAGTACTTC. This encodes CSPSTSSKAFQETQYF.

This clonotype was seen at least ten times. V usage is TRBV29-1 and J usage is TRBJ1-1; D not certain. Trimming shortened V by 6 bases and J by 0 bases, and 5 bases separated the two germline ends. This CDR3 is 11 amino acids long. Germline lookup yields CDR1 SQVTM and CDR2 ANQGSEA. In DNA form, the CDR3 reads TGCAGCGTCCGGTTGAACACTGAAGCTTTCTTT. Translation: CSVRLNTEAFF. Full variable domain (missing parts from reference TRBV29-1 and TRBJ1-1): SAVISQKPSRDICQRGTSLTIQCQVDSQVTMMFWYRQQPGQSLTLIATANQGSEATYESGFVIDKFPISRPNLTFSTLTVSNMSPEDSSIYLCSVRLNTEAFFGQGTRLTVV.

A few counts support this clonotype. This chain uses TRBV25-1 with TRBJ1-2; perhaps TRBD1 as D (5 bases). Trimming shortened V by 4 bases and J by 2 bases, and 14 bases separated the two germline ends. CDR3 length equals 15 residues. Germline CDR1 and CDR2: MGHDK and SYGVNS. The CDR3, as DNA: TGTGCCAGCAGTGTACAGACCGGGACGAACTATGGCTACACCTTC. It specifies CASSVQTGTNYGYTF.

This clonotype was seen a handful of times. The J gene is TRBJ1-5, the V gene TRBV12-3 or TRBV12-4; maybe TRBD1 (5 bases). V lost 5 bases to trimming and J lost 6 bases, with 14 bases between them. CDR3 length: 14 amino acids. This CDR3 is CASSPDGGGQPQHF. Written as DNA, the CDR3 is TGTGCCAGCAGTCCAGACGGGGGGGGTCAGCCCCAGCATTTT.

J is TRBJ2-5 and V is TRBV12-3 or TRBV12-4, with D perhaps matching TRBD1 or TRBD2 (5 bases each). V dropped 5 bases and J dropped 4 bases, with 20 bases sitting between them. The CDR3 runs to 16 residues. The CDR3 sequence: CASSLEGPLWVETQYF. The CDR3 nucleotides are TGTGCCAGCAGTCTAGAGGGGCCGCTATGGGTAGAGACCCAGTACTTC.

In its sample, this clonotype was seen a few times. The J gene is TRBJ2-3, the V gene TRBV15; D remains unclear. This CDR3 region has 14 residues. From germline, CDR1 is LNHNV and CDR2 YYDKDF (reference sequence). V shed 5 bases and J shed 0 bases, with 9 bases lying between them. The CDR3 loop reads CATSLEHSTDTQYF. The CDR3, as DNA: TGTGCCACCAGCCTAGAACATAGCACAGATACGCAGTATTTT.

V gene TRBV12-3 or TRBV12-4 combines with J gene TRBJ1-1; the D gene is possibly TRBD1 (6 bases). CDR3 length: 11 amino acids. The V end was cut by 8 bases, the J end by 5 bases, with 9 bases between. The CDR3 DNA sequence: TGTGCCAGCCTCAGGGGAACTGAAGCTTTCTTT. It is translated as CASLRGTEAFF.

Only one count was recorded for this clonotype. The rearrangement joins TRBV5-1 to TRBJ2-2; TRBD2 might be the D (6 bases). Trimming took off 7 bases at V and 0 bases at J, with 10 bases between the two ends. The CDR3 runs 14 residues. Germline CDR1 SGHRS, CDR2 YFSETQ. Written as DNA, the CDR3 is TGCGCCAGCCGCGGGACCCCGAACACCGGGGAGCTGTTTTTT. Translating gives CASRGTPNTGELFF.

The rearrangement joins TRBV12-3 or TRBV12-4 to TRBJ2-5, with D possibly matching TRBD1 (6 bases). Trimming took off 11 bases at V and 2 bases at J, with 15 bases between the two ends. This CDR3 spans 13 amino acids. CDR3: CAVRDTPQETQYF. CDR3 nucleotide sequence: TGTGCCGTCCGGGACACCCCTCAAGAGACCCAGTACTTC.

A few counts support this clonotype. For the CDR3, the DNA is TGCAGTGCCCCGGGGAACCTTGCCGGGGAGCTGTTTTTT. This encodes CSAPGNLAGELFF. The chain has TRBV20-1 and TRBJ2-2; a possible D gene is TRBD2 (5 bases). The V gene's germline CDR1 is DFQATT and CDR2 SNEGSKA (reference sequence). The CDR3 covers 13 residues. V was trimmed by 6 bases and J by 6 bases, leaving 14 bases between them.

This clonotype was counted ten times or more. The chain couples TRBV6-1 to TRBJ1-1, with D maybe TRBD1 (6 bases). The germline V gene has CDR1 MNHNS and CDR2 SASEGT. The ends were cut back, 6 bases at V and 0 bases at J, with 14 bases in the middle. This CDR3 comprises 15 residues. The CDR3 sequence: CASRVTDRLNTEAFF. CDR3 nucleotide sequence: TGTGCCAGCAGGGTGACAGACAGGCTGAACACTGAAGCTTTCTTT.

V is TRBV28 and J is TRBJ1-4; 10 bases match TRBD1. This CDR3 spans 16 amino acids. Germline assignment: CDR1 MDHEN and CDR2 SYDVKM. The V segment lost 4 bases and the J segment 5 bases; nucleotides outside the gene matches: 7. The CDR3 nucleotides read TGTGCCAGCAGTTCTCACGGACAGGGGGGAAATGAAAAACTGTTTTTT. The encoded protein is CASSSHGQGGNEKLFF.

This clonotype was observed a few times. The rearrangement uses TRBV12-3 or TRBV12-4 and TRBJ2-7, with a weak D call TRBD1 (5 bases). The V end was cut by 0 bases, the J end by 2 bases, with 8 bases between. The CDR3 is made up of 14 amino acids. This CDR3 is CASSLAGPPYEQYV. The CDR3, as DNA: TGTGCCAGCAGTTTAGCGGGGCCCCCCTACGAGCAGTACGTC.

This clonotype was seen many times. This chain joins TRBV7-9 and TRBJ2-1; 13 bases match TRBD2. V gave up 5 bases and J gave up 8 bases; unmatched junction bases: 9. Germline CDR1 reads SEHNR; CDR2 reads FQNEAQ (reference sequence). The CDR3 loop spans 16 amino acids. Written as DNA, the CDR3 is TGTGCCAGCAGCCCTCCCGGGACTAGCGGGGTTGATGAGCAGTTCTTC. It specifies CASSPPGTSGVDEQFF.

The rearrangement links TRBV13 to TRBJ2-1, with a possible D match to TRBD2 (7 bases). Germline V lookup: CDR1 PRHDT, CDR2 FYEKMQ (reference sequence). The V and J ends lost 5 bases and 0 bases respectively, with 17 bases between them. CDR3 size: 17 residues. The chain's CDR3 is CASSLSLGGHSYNEQFF. DNA of the CDR3: TGTGCCAGCAGCCTTTCCCTCGGGGGGCACTCCTACAATGAGCAGTTCTTC. Combining the CDR3 with reference TRBV13 and TRBJ2-1 gives the whole variable domain AAGVIQSPRHLIKEKRETATLKCYPIPRHDTVYWYQQGPGQDPQFLISFYEKMQSDKGSIPDRFSAQQFSDYHSELNMSSLELGDSALYFCASSLSLGGHSYNEQFFGPGTRLTVL.

This clonotype occurred a few times. This chain connects TRBV27 to TRBJ2-7; D assignment may be TRBD1 or TRBD2 (5 bases each). CDR3 length: 14 residues. V was pared by 6 bases and J by 0 bases, with 12 bases between. Germline lookup yields CDR1 MNHEY and CDR2 SMNVEV (reference sequence). CDR3 amino acids: CASRGDVGSYEQYF. In DNA form, the CDR3 reads TGTGCCAGCAGGGGGGACGTGGGCTCCTACGAGCAGTACTTC.

Regarding this clonotype: A much larger clone differs from this one at a single base, so this may be a read error. The V and J genes are TRBV20-1 and TRBJ2-7, with TRBD1 matching 8 bases. The CDR3 totals 13 residues. CDR1 is DFQATT, CDR2 SNEGSKA, per germline (reference sequence). The CDR3 bases are TGCGGTGCTCTAGGACAGGGAACCTACGAGCAGTACTTC. Residues: CGALGQGTYEQYF.

This clonotype was counted ten times or more. The CDR3 region has the DNA TGTGCCAGCAGCCAAGGGACAGGGATCCAAGAGACCCAGTACTTC. Translation: CASSQGTGIQETQYF. The V gene is TRBV7-2, the J gene TRBJ2-5, with 9 bases aligning to TRBD1. Germline V gives CDR1 SGHTA, CDR2 FQGNSA. The CDR3 extends over 15 amino acids. The trim removed 5 bases at V and 1 base at J, leaving 5 bases unmatched.

This clonotype came up a few times. The chain combines TRBV25-1 with TRBJ1-1; possibly TRBD1 for D (5 bases). From germline, CDR1 is MGHDK and CDR2 SYGVNS. V shed 2 bases and J shed 1 base, with 5 bases lying between them. The CDR3 sequence is 13 residues long. CDR3 protein: CASSEQGNTEAFF. The CDR3 nucleotides read TGTGCCAGCAGTGAACAGGGGAACACTGAAGCTTTCTTT. The full variable domain, completed using reference TRBV25-1 and TRBJ1-1, is EADIYQTPRYLVIGTGKKITLECSQTMGHDKMYWYQQDPGMELHLIHYSYGVNSTEKGDLSSESTVSRIRTEHFPLTLESARPSHTSQYLCASSEQGNTEAFFGQGTRLTVV.

This clonotype was observed many times. V is TRBV20-1 and J is TRBJ2-2; 11 positions match TRBD2. Losses at the gene ends were 6 bases for V and 7 bases for J; bases not matched to a gene: 28. Germline CDR1 reads DFQATT; CDR2 reads SNEGSKA (reference sequence). CDR3 length: 21 residues. CDR3 amino acids: CSAAPLVGLAGGYDIGGELFF. The CDR3 DNA reads as TGCAGTGCGGCCCCCCTTGTGGGGCTAGCGGGGGGCTATGATATCGGCGGGGAGCTGTTTTTT.